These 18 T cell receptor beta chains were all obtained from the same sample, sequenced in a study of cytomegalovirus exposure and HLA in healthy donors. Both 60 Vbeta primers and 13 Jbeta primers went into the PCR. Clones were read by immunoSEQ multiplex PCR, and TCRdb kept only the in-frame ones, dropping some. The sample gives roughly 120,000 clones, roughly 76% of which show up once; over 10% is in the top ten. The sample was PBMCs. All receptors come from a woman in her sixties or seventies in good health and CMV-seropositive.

In DNA form, the CDR3 reads TGTGCCAGCAGCGACAGACAGGGAGTGGAATCCGAGCAGTACTTC. Encoded protein: CASSDRQGVESEQYF. V is TRBV9 and J is TRBJ2-7; 7 positions match TRBD1. The CDR3 extends over 15 amino acids. The germline V gene has CDR1 SGDLS and CDR2 YYNGEE. Unmatched junction bases numbered 12, after V lost 3 bases and J lost 6 bases. The whole variable domain, remainder taken from reference TRBV9 and TRBJ2-7, is DSGVTQTPKHLITATGQRVTLRCSPRSGDLSVYWYQQSLDQGLQFLIQYYNGEERAKGNILERFSAQQFPDLHSELNLSSLELGDSALYFCASSDRQGVESEQYFGPGTRLTVT.

CDR3 DNA sequence: TGTGCCAGCAGCGTAGACCCAGGGCCGAACACTGAAGCTTTCTTT. Translated, it gives CASSVDPGPNTEAFF. The genes are TRBV9 and TRBJ1-1; TRBD1 might be the D (5 bases). The germline V gene has CDR1 SGDLS and CDR2 YYNGEE. CDR3 length: 15 residues. Deletions cut 0 bases from V and 1 base from J, with 10 bases between.

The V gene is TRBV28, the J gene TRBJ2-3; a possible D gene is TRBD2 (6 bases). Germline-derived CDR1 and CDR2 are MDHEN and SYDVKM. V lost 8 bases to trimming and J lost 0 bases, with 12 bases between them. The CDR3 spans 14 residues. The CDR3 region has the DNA TGTGCCAGCGGTGCGGGGACTAGCACAGATACGCAGTATTTT. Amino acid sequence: CASGAGTSTDTQYF.

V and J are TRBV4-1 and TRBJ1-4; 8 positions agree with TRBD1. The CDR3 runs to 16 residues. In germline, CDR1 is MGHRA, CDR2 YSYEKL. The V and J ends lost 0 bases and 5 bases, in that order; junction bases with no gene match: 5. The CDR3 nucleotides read TGCGCCAGCAGCCAAGAACGGGGGACAGGAAATGAAAAACTGTTTTTT. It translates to CASSQERGTGNEKLFF.

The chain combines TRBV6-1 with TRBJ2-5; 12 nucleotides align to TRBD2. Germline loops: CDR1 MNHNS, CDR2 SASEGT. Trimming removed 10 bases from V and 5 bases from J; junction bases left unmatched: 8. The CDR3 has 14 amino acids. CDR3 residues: CATRLAGGRETQYF. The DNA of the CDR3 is TGTGCCACAAGGCTAGCGGGAGGGCGGGAGACCCAGTACTTC.

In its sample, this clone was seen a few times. CDR3 bases: TGTGCCAGCAGCCCTACTCCCGGGACTGACACCGGGGAGCTGTTTTTT. Protein sequence: CASSPTPGTDTGELFF. The rearrangement uses TRBV5-6 and TRBJ2-2; D may be TRBD2 (6 bases). Germline V gives CDR1 SGHDT, CDR2 YYEEEE. The CDR3 is 16 amino acids. V was shortened by 4 bases and J by 3 bases, with 16 bases between the two germline ends.

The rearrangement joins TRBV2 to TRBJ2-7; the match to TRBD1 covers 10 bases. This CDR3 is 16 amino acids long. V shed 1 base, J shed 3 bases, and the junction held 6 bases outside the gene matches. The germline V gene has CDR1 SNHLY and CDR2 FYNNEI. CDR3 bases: TGTGCCAGCAGTGAAGAAAAGACAGGGGGCGGCTACGAGCAGTACTTC. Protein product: CASSEEKTGGGYEQYF.

The CDR3 nucleotides are TGTGCCAGTAGTCATAAGCAGGGCAGGGGGAACACCGGGGAGCTGTTTTTT. Translating gives CASSHKQGRGNTGELFF. The J gene is TRBJ2-2, the V gene TRBV19; a possible D gene is TRBD1 (6 bases). The V and J ends lost 5 bases and 1 base respectively, with 17 bases between them. Looked up from germline, CDR1 is LNHDA and CDR2 is SQIVND (reference sequence). This CDR3 region has 17 residues. The entire variable domain, with the rest obtained from reference TRBV19 and TRBJ2-2, is as follows: DGGITQSPKYLFRKEGQNVTLSCEQNLNHDAMYWYRQDPGQGLRLIYYSQIVNDFQKGDIAEGYSVSREKKESFPLTVTSAQKNPTAFYLCASSHKQGRGNTGELFFGEGSRLTVL.

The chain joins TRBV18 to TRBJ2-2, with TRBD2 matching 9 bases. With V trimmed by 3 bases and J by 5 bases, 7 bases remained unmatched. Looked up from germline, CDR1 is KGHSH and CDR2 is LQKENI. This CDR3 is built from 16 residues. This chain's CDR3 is CASSPLAGIKTGELFF. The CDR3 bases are TGTGCCAGCTCACCGCTAGCGGGAATAAAGACCGGGGAGCTGTTTTTT.

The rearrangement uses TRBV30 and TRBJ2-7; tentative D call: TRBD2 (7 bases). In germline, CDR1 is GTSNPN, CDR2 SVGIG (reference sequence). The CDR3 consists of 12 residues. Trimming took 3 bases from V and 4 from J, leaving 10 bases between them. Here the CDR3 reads CAWRGGGYEQYF. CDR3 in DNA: TGTGCCTGGAGGGGAGGGGGTTACGAGCAGTACTTC.

The CDR3 region is CASSTLRLAGAPLSYNEQFF. The CDR3 DNA is TGTGCCAGTAGTACTCTAAGGCTAGCGGGGGCCCCTCTCTCCTACAATGAGCAGTTCTTC. The chain couples TRBV19 to TRBJ2-1, with 10 bases lining up with TRBD2. The CDR3 has 20 residues. Germline loops: CDR1 LNHDA, CDR2 SQIVND (reference sequence). V lost 4 bases, J lost 0 bases, and 15 bases stayed unmatched.

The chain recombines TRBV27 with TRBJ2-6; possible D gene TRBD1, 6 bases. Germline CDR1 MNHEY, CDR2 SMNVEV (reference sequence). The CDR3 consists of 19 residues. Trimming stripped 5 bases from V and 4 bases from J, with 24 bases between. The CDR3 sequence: CASSKSGTTFPAGANVLTF. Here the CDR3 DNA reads TGTGCCAGCAGTAAATCAGGGACAACCTTTCCGGCCGGGGCCAACGTCCTGACTTTC.

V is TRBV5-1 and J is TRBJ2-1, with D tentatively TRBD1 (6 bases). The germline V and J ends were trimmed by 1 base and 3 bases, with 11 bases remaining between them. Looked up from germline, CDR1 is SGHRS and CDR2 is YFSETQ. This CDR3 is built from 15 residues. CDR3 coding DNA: TGCGCCAGCAGCTTGATTCCAGGGGACTACAATGAGCAGTTCTTC. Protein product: CASSLIPGDYNEQFF.

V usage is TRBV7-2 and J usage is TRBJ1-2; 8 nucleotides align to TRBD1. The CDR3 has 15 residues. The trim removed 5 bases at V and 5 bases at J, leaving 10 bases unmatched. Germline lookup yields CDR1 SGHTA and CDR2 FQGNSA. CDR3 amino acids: CASSPGQGIGYGYTF. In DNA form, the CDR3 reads TGTGCCAGCAGCCCCGGACAGGGTATAGGATATGGCTACACCTTC.

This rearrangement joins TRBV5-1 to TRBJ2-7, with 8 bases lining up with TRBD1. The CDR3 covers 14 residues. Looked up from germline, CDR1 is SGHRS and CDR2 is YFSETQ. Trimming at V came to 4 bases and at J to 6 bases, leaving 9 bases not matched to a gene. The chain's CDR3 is CASSPGQGGGEQYF. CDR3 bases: TGCGCCAGCAGCCCCGGACAGGGCGGCGGCGAGCAGTACTTC.

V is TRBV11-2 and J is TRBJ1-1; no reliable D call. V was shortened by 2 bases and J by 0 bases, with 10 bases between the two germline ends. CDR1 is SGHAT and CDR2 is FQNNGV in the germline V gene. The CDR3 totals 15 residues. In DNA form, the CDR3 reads TGTGCCAGCAGCTTAAGAGGCAGCTTGAACACTGAAGCTTTCTTT. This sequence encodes CASSLRGSLNTEAFF. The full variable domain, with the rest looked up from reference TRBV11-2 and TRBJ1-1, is EAGVAQSPRYKIIEKRQSVAFWCNPISGHATLYWYQQILGQGPKLLIQFQNNGVVDDSQLPKDRFSAERLKGVDSTLKIQPAKLEDSAVYLCASSLRGSLNTEAFFGQGTRLTVV.

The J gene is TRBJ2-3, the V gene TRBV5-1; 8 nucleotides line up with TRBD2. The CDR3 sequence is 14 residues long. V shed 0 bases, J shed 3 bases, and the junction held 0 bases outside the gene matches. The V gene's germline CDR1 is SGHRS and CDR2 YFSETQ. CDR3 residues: CASSLGGRTDTQYF. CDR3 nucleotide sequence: TGCGCCAGCAGCTTGGGCGGGAGGACAGATACGCAGTATTTT.

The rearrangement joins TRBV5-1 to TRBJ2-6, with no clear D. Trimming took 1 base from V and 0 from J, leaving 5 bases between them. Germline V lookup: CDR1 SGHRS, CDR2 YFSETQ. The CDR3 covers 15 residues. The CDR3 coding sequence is TGCGCCAGCAGCTTGCAGGACTCTGGGGCCAACGTCCTGACTTTC. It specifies CASSLQDSGANVLTF.